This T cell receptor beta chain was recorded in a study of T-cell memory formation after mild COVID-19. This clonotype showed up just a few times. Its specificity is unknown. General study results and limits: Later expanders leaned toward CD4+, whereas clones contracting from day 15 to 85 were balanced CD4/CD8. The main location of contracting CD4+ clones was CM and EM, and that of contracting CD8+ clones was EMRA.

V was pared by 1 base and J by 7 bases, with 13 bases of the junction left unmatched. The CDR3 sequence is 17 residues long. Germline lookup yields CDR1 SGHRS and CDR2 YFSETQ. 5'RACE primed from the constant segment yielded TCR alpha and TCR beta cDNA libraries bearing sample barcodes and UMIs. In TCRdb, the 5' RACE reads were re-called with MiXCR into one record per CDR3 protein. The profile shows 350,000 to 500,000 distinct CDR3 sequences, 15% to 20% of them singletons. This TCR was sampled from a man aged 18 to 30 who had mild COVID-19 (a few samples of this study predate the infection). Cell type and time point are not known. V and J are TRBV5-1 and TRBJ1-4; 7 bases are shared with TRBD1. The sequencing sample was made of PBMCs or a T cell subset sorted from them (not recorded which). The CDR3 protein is CASSLSRDSRGSEKLFF. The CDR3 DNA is TGCGCCAGCAGCTTGAGTCGGGACAGCAGGGGTTCTGAAAAACTGTTTTTT.